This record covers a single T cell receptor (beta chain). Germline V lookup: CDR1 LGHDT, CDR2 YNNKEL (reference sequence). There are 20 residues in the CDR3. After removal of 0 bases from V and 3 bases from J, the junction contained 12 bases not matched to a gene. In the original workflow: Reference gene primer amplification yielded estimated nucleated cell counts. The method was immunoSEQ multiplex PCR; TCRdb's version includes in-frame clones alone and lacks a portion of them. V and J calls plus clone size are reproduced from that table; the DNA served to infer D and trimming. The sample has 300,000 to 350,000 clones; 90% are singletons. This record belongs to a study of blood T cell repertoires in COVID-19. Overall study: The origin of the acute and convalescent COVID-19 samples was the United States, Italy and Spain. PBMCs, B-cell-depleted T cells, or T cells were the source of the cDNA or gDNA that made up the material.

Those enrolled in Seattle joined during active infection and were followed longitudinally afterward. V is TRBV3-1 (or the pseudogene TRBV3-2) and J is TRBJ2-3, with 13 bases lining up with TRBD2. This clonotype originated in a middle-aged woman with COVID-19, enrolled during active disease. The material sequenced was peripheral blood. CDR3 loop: CASSQEGTSGASHFTDTQYF. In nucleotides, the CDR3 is TGTGCCAGCAGCCAAGAGGGGACTAGCGGGGCCAGCCATTTTACAGATACGCAGTATTTT.